This T cell receptor beta chain was identified in a study of stem cell transplantation in POMP-related autoinflammatory disease. CDR1 is SNHLY and CDR2 is FYNNEI in the germline V gene. V gave up 5 bases and J gave up 2 bases, with 16 bases separating them. The CDR3 consists of 15 residues. Assay: immunoSEQ multiplex PCR; the TCRdb copy retains only in-frame clones and omits some. The sample yields more than 20,000 clones, 82% seen once. The sequence came from a human donor with POMP-related autoinflammation and immune dysregulation (PRAID). The V and J genes are TRBV2 and TRBJ2-7; a weak D match, TRBD1 (6 bases). The material sequenced was CD4+ T cells from PBMCs, taken before stem cell transplantation. Here the CDR3 DNA reads TGTGCCAGCAGTCCAGCCGGGACACTCACCTACGAGCAGTACTTC. It yields the protein CASSPAGTLTYEQYF.